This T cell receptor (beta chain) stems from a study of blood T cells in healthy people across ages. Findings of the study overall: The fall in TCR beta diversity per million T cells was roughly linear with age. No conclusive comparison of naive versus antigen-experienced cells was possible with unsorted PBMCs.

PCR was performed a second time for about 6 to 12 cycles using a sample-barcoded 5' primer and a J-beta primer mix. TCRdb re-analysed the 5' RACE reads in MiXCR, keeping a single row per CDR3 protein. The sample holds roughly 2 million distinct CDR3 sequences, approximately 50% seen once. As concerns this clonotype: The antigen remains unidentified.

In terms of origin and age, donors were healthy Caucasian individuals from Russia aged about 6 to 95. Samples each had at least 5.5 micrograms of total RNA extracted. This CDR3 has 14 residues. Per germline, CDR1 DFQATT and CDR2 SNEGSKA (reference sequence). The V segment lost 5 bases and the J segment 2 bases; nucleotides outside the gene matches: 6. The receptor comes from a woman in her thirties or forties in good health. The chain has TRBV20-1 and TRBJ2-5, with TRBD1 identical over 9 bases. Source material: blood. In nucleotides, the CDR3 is TGCAGTGCTCCAGGGGACAGGGTACAAGAGACCCAGTACTTC. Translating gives CSAPGDRVQETQYF.